This T cell receptor (beta chain) was documented in a study of T cell responses to AZD1222 COVID-19 vaccine. Whole-study context: Second-dose timings of about 4 or about 12 weeks were pooled.

Study-wide findings and caveats: Following two doses of AZD1222, Spike-specific TCR breadth and depth rose. At 160-218 and 743-854, vaccine-associated CD4 TCRs were dominant, and they spanned spike.

Here immunoSEQ multiplex PCR was the method, and the copy in TCRdb shows in-frame clones only, minus some. The data show roughly 140,000 clones, about 93% seen once. Turning to this clone: What it recognizes is unknown.

This clonotype was sampled from an adult in good health. The material sequenced was peripheral blood, taken on day 0 of AZD1222 vaccination.

In DNA, the CDR3 is TGTGCCAGTAGTCCCCGGAACCCTAACTATGGCTACACCTTC. Residues: CASSPRNPNYGYTF. The chain has TRBV19 and TRBJ1-2; D gene unclear. Germline CDR1 and CDR2: LNHDA and SQIVND (reference sequence). The CDR3 spans 14 residues. The V and J ends lost 5 bases and 0 bases respectively, with 10 bases between them.